The 17 T cell receptor beta chains listed next were all sequenced from one sample in a study of graft-versus-host responses after intestinal transplantation. Profiled with immunoSEQ multiplex PCR; TCRdb holds only in-frame clones, not every one. The table records 150,000 or so clones, around 90% of them present only once. For these TCRs, the target antigens are not known. Material: unstimulated CD4+ T cells sorted from spleen or lymph node cells, obtained before intestinal transplant. These TCRs come from a human donor who received an intestinal transplant.

The V call is TRBV5-1, the J call TRBJ2-3; 9 bases are shared with TRBD1. V was clipped by 4 bases and J by 2 bases; unmatched bases: 14. The CDR3 consists of 18 residues. CDR1 is SGHRS and CDR2 is YFSETQ in the germline V gene. CDR3 in DNA: TGCGCCAGCAGCCTCGGACAGGGGAGGGTGTTGGCCACAGATACGCAGTATTTT. Amino acids: CASSLGQGRVLATDTQYF.

This CDR3 reads CASGKTGMRSSYNEQFF. The CDR3 DNA sequence: TGCGCCAGCGGCAAGACTGGGATGCGGAGCTCCTACAATGAGCAGTTCTTC. The genes are TRBV5-1 and TRBJ2-1; D is unclear. Between the trimmed V and J ends, which lost 7 bases and 0 bases, there was a span of 20 bases. The length of the CDR3 is 17 residues. CDR1 is SGHRS and CDR2 is YFSETQ in the germline V gene.

Of note for this clone: The junction departs from the called germline gene at one end, perhaps through a read error. The V call is TRBV20-1, the J call TRBJ1-2, with D possibly TRBD1 on 6 matching bases. The CDR3 runs 11 residues. Germline V CDR1 and CDR2: DFQATT, SNEGSKA (reference sequence). CDR3 in DNA: TGCAGTGCTACAGGGGACTATGGCTGCACCTTC. Protein sequence: CSATGDYGCTF.

J is TRBJ2-6 and V is TRBV28; D remains unclear. V lost 6 bases to trimming and J lost 0 bases, with 9 bases between them. The CDR3 is 15 residues long. CDR1 and CDR2 from the germline V gene are MDHEN and SYDVKM. CDR3 loop: CASRKRRSGANVLTF. The CDR3 region has the DNA TGTGCCAGCAGGAAAAGGCGCTCTGGGGCCAACGTCCTGACTTTC. The entire variable domain, with the rest obtained from reference TRBV28 and TRBJ2-6, is as follows: DVKVTQSSRYLVKRTGEKVFLECVQDMDHENMFWYRQDPGLGLRLIYFSYDVKMKEKGDIPEGYSVSREKKERFSLILESASTNQTSMYLCASRKRRSGANVLTFGAGSRLTVL.

This sequence joins TRBV29-1 and TRBJ1-4, with D possibly TRBD1 on 6 matching bases. V shed 4 bases and J shed 8 bases, with 14 bases lying between them. The CDR3 consists of 13 residues. Germline CDR1 is SQVTM and CDR2 is ANQGSEA. The CDR3 loop reads CSVAGARGEKLFF. The CDR3 nucleotides read TGCAGCGTTGCAGGGGCGAGAGGGGAAAAACTGTTTTTT. The full variable domain, in which reference TRBV29-1 and TRBJ1-4 provide the parts outside the CDR3, is SAVISQKPSRDICQRGTSLTIQCQVDSQVTMMFWYRQQPGQSLTLIATANQGSEATYESGFVIDKFPISRPNLTFSTLTVSNMSPEDSSIYLCSVAGARGEKLFFGSGTQLSVL.

The chain employs TRBV9 and TRBJ2-2; D is uncertain. The CDR3 contains 18 residues. Trimming took off 0 bases at V and 0 bases at J, with 15 bases between the two ends. Germline V CDR1 and CDR2: SGDLS, YYNGEE. This chain's CDR3 is CASSVASTVRANTGELFF. Here the CDR3 DNA reads TGTGCCAGCAGCGTAGCCAGCACTGTTAGGGCGAACACCGGGGAGCTGTTTTTT.

The chain is built from TRBV5-4 and TRBJ2-2; D possibly corresponds to TRBD2 (5 bases). Germline V gene lookup returns CDR1 SGHNT and CDR2 YYREEE (reference sequence). The germline V and J ends were trimmed by 0 bases and 6 bases, with 12 bases remaining between them. The CDR3 covers 15 residues. The CDR3 reads CASSLDGVLAGELFF. DNA of the CDR3: TGTGCCAGCAGCTTGGACGGGGTCCTTGCCGGGGAGCTGTTTTTT. The full variable domain, rest sourced from reference TRBV5-4 and TRBJ2-2, is ETGVTQSPTHLIKTRGQQVTLRCSSQSGHNTVSWYQQALGQGPQFIFQYYREEENGRGNFPPRFSGLQFPNYSSELNVNALELDDSALYLCASSLDGVLAGELFFGEGSRLTVL.

V usage is TRBV7-2 and J usage is TRBJ2-2, with D unresolved. CDR1 and CDR2 (germline): SGHTA, FQGNSA. This CDR3 spans 12 amino acids. V lost 3 bases and J lost 5, with 4 bases in between. CDR3 residues: CASSFFTGELFF. As DNA, the CDR3 is TGTGCCAGCAGCTTTTTTACCGGGGAGCTGTTTTTT. Together with reference TRBV7-2 and TRBJ2-2, the CDR3 gives the full variable domain: GAGVSQSPSNKVTEKGKDVELRCDPISGHTALYWYRQSLGQGLEFLIYFQGNSAPDKSGLPSDRFSAERTGGSVSTLTIQRTQQEDSAVYLCASSFFTGELFFGEGSRLTVL.

This chain uses TRBV2 with TRBJ1-4; 9 bases align to TRBD1. Germline loops: CDR1 SNHLY, CDR2 FYNNEI. The length of the CDR3 is 15 residues. Germline trimming cut 1 base from V and 8 bases from J; bases unmatched to any gene: 5. The CDR3 DNA reads TGTGCCAGCAGTGAAGGGGACAGGGATGAAGAAAAACTGTTTTTT. This codes for CASSEGDRDEEKLFF.

The chain carries TRBV18 and TRBJ1-3; TRBD1 is a possible D gene (6 bases). Trimming stripped 5 bases from V and 0 bases from J, with 14 bases between. Germline V gives CDR1 KGHSH, CDR2 LQKENI. The CDR3 contains 16 residues. CDR3 sequence reads: CASSEQGIPSGNTIYF. For the CDR3, the DNA is TGTGCCAGCTCAGAACAGGGAATTCCCTCTGGAAACACCATATATTTT.

This clone was seen a few times. This chain uses TRBV11-1 with TRBJ2-7; no definite D call. Germline V gives CDR1 SGHAT, CDR2 FQDESV (reference sequence). This CDR3 region has 16 residues. V shed 2 bases and J shed 0 bases, with 14 bases lying between them. The CDR3 nucleotides are TGTGCCAGCAGCTTATCGTTCGACGAGAGCTCCTACGAGCAGTACTTC. Translating it yields CASSLSFDESSYEQYF.

This clone was recorded a few times. This rearrangement joins TRBV7-2 to TRBJ1-4; D is ambiguous. This CDR3 spans 13 amino acids. Trimming took off 5 bases at V and 8 bases at J, with 12 bases between the two ends. Germline V gives CDR1 SGHTA, CDR2 FQGNSA. The CDR3 DNA follows: TGTGCCAGCAGCCCCAGATCTCAGGAAAAACTGTTTTTT. Translating gives CASSPRSQEKLFF.

V and J are TRBV7-2 and TRBJ2-7; possibly TRBD2 for D (6 bases). CDR3 size: 13 residues. Between the trimmed V and J ends, which lost 1 base and 3 bases, there was a span of 7 bases. Germline lookup yields CDR1 SGHTA and CDR2 FQGNSA. CDR3 DNA sequence: TGTGCCAGCAGCTTAGTGGGGGGCTACGAGCAGTACTTC. It specifies CASSLVGGYEQYF.

The DNA of the CDR3 is TGTGCCAGCAGTGCCGGGACAGCTAACTATGGCTACACCTTC. Protein product: CASSAGTANYGYTF. The chain couples TRBV6-1 to TRBJ1-2, with 7 bases matching TRBD1. With 4 bases clipped from V and 0 bases from J, the junction kept 2 bases outside the gene matches. The germline gives CDR1 MNHNS, CDR2 SASEGT. This CDR3 has 14 amino acids.

This clone was recorded once. The V gene is TRBV5-1, the J gene TRBJ2-2; tentative D call: TRBD2 (6 bases). This CDR3 contains 15 residues. CDR1 SGHRS and CDR2 YFSETQ come from the germline V gene. V gave up 1 base and J gave up 4 bases, with 11 bases separating them. CDR3 region: CASSLSLASTGELFF. Written as DNA, the CDR3 is TGCGCCAGCAGCTTGAGTCTAGCGAGCACCGGGGAGCTGTTTTTT. Looking up the rest from reference TRBV5-1 and TRBJ2-2 gives the full variable domain: KAGVTQTPRYLIKTRGQQVTLSCSPISGHRSVSWYQQTPGQGLQFLFEYFSETQRNKGNFPGRFSGRQFSNSRSEMNVSTLELGDSALYLCASSLSLASTGELFFGEGSRLTVL.

Here the CDR3 DNA reads TGTGCCAGCTCTCCGGAGAGGGTCCAAGTCCAAGAGACCCAGTACTTC. It yields the protein CASSPERVQVQETQYF. V is TRBV18 and J is TRBJ2-5; weak D call: TRBD2 (5 bases). The V end lost 6 bases, the J end lost 1 base, and 18 bases lay between the germline ends. This CDR3 contains 16 residues. Germline loops: CDR1 KGHSH, CDR2 LQKENI.

The rearrangement uses TRBV19 and TRBJ2-5; 11 nucleotides match TRBD2. The trim removed 3 bases at V and 6 bases at J, leaving 6 bases unmatched. CDR3 length equals 15 residues. Per germline, CDR1 LNHDA and CDR2 SQIVND (reference sequence). DNA of the CDR3: TGTGCCAGTAGTATGGGTCTAGCGGGAGGACAGACCCAGTACTTC. This encodes CASSMGLAGGQTQYF.